This TCR beta chain was obtained from a study of T cells in Graves' hyperthyroidism and ophthalmopathy. Overall study: Blood was drawn when the patient was first diagnosed and still untreated. Broader study findings: Blood samples included most of the expanded thyroid clonotypes exceeding 0.001.

TCR beta CDR3 region amplification was performed from RNA transcripts. HTBI primers were used for first-round RT-PCR of the TCR CDR3. TCRdb ran MiXCR on the multiplex PCR reads and lists one entry per CDR3 protein. In the table there are about 600,000 distinct CDR3 sequences, about 14% of which are singletons. Comments on this clonotype: No antigen is known for it.

Subjects with ophthalmopathy showed a Clinical Activity Score no lower than 3, a NOSPECS grade no lower than 4, and a duration shorter than 3 months. Exclusion criteria comprised uncontrolled infection, other autoimmune disease, pregnancy or lactation. From germline, CDR1 is MNHNS and CDR2 SASEGT. The CDR3 loop spans 14 amino acids. Trimming removed 5 bases at V and 4 bases at J, with 14 bases between. The sequencing sample was made of blood. The chain couples TRBV6-1 to TRBJ1-1; the D is unclear. The receptor was derived from a woman aged 18-30 years with Graves' ophthalmopathy. The CDR3 here is CASSSQTRSTEAFF. Here the CDR3 DNA reads TGTGCCAGCAGTTCCCAGACTCGGAGCACTGAAGCTTTCTTT.